This TCR beta chain was sequenced for a study of blood T cell repertoires in COVID-19. The CDR3 covers 12 residues. Trimming left V 7 bases short and J 8 bases short, with 11 bases between. Looked up from germline, CDR1 is SNHLY and CDR2 is FYNNEI. A Seattle source enrolled patients during active infection and followed them longitudinally. The repertoire was sequenced with immunoSEQ multiplex PCR; TCRdb's copy has only in-frame clones and lacks some. The sample shows roughly 220,000 clones, 80% to 85% of them seen only once. The sample consisted of peripheral blood. J is TRBJ1-4 and V is TRBV2; tentatively, D is TRBD1 (6 bases). The sequence came from a woman of 80 years or more with COVID-19, enrolled during active disease. The chain's CDR3 is CASNLQGEKLFF. The CDR3 DNA reads as TGTGCCAGCAACCTCCAGGGGGAAAAACTGTTTTTT.